This paragraph covers one TCR beta chain sequence. The target antigen is unknown. The assay was immunoSEQ multiplex PCR, and TCRdb's table has in-frame clones only and misses some. Of about 120,000 clones in the sample, about 89% were seen once. This sample stems from a study of T cell responses to AZD1222 COVID-19 vaccine. Across the whole study: Second doses were pooled across both intervals (about 4 or about 12 weeks).

With 4 bases removed from V and 2 bases from J, the gap between germline ends came to 13 bases. The CDR3 spans 15 residues. CDR1 MNHNY and CDR2 SVGAGI come from the germline V gene (reference sequence). Study results and caveats: Repertoire sampling occurred only after the peak T cell response. Receipt of two AZD1222 doses was followed by a rise in Spike-specific TCR breadth and depth. The CD4 TCRs associated with vaccination extended across spike and predominated at 160-218 and 743-854.

The source material was peripheral blood, sampled on day 0 of AZD1222 vaccination. V is TRBV6-6 and J is TRBJ2-3, with a weak D call TRBD1 (6 bases). This TCR derives from an adult in good health. The CDR3 nucleotides are TGTGCCAGCAGTTCCACGACAGGACTCACAGATACGCAGTATTTT. Its protein product is CASSSTTGLTDTQYF.